This TCR beta chain was retrieved from a study of neurological immune-mediated disorders. This clonotype was observed many times. V dropped 6 bases and J dropped 6; count of bases not matched to a gene: 16. This CDR3 is built from 17 residues. Germline V gene sequence: CDR1 SGHRS, CDR2 YFSETQ. TCRdb re-derived calls from the 5' RACE reads in MiXCR, one entry per CDR3 protein. The sample records tens of thousands of distinct CDR3 sequences, less than 4% being singletons. Sequencing input: PBMCs. The source is a man aged 30-40 years with multiple sclerosis. The gene calls are TRBV5-1 and TRBJ2-2; TRBD1 matches 8 bases. The CDR3: CASTWDRTVGYSGELFF. The CDR3 coding sequence is TGCGCCAGCACCTGGGACAGGACCGTGGGGTATTCCGGGGAGCTGTTTTTT.